This T cell receptor (beta chain) was sequenced in a study of T cell repertoires in cytomegalovirus infection. Study-level information: TCR beta signatures that were public indicated CMV infection and matching HLA type.

This CDR3 contains 13 residues. Germline values: CDR1 DFQATT, CDR2 SNEGSKA (reference sequence). V gave up 0 bases and J gave up 7 bases, with 12 bases separating them. The table lists this clonotype with a few counts. Its cognate antigen is unknown. A single record per CDR3 protein comes from TCRdb applying MiXCR to the reads. The table has approximately 550,000 distinct CDR3 sequences, approximately 15% seen once; the top ten hold approximately 24%. Study outcomes and limitations: Dominating the ex vivo response were TCR beta clonotypes that were CMV-specific and HLA-C-restricted. Individuals carrying CMV plus the relevant HLA were identified by cumulative frequency of public TCR beta families.

Sequenced: CD8+ T cells from PBMCs. The rearrangement joins TRBV20-1 to TRBJ2-5, with D hard to call. The clonotype originates from a human donor in good health (CMV status not recorded). Some clones in this sample may be carry-over from other donors' samples. The CDR3 region is CSAREAPEGTQYF. In nucleotides, the CDR3 is TGCAGTGCTAGAGAGGCTCCCGAAGGGACCCAGTACTTC.